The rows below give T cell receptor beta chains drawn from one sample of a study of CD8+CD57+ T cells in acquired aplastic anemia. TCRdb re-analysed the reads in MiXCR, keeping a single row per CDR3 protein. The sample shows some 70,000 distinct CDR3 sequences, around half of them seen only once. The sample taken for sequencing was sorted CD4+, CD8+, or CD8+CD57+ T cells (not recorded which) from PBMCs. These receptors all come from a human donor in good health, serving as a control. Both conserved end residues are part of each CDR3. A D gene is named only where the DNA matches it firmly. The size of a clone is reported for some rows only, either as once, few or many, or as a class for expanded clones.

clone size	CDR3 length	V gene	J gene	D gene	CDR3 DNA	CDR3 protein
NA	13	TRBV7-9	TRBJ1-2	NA	TGTGCCAGCAGCCGGGCGGCAGGCTATGGCTACACCTTC	CASSRAAGYGYTF
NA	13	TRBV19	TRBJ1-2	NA	TGTGCCAGTAGTATAGCGGTTAGGGGAGGCTACACCTTC	CASSIAVRGGYTF
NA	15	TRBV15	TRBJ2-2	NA	TGTGCCACCAGCAGAAACCCCCAGGACACCGGGGAGCTGTTTTTT	CATSRNPQDTGELFF
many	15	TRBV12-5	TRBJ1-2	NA	TGTGCTAGTGGTTCTTTTACAGGTGCAAACTATGGCTACACCTTC	CASGSFTGANYGYTF
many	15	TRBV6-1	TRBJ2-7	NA	TGTGCCAGCAGTGAAGGCTCGGCCACGGTCTACGAGCAGTACTTC	CASSEGSATVYEQYF
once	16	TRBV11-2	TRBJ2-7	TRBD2	TGTGCCAGCAGCTTTGTAGCGGCTAGCGGGAGTTACGAGCAGTACTTC	CASSFVAASGSYEQYF
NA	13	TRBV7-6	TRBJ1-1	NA	TGTGCCAGCAGCTTTTCAGCGAACACTGAAGCTTTCTTT	CASSFSANTEAFF
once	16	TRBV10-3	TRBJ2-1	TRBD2	TGTGCCATCAGTGAGTCCCGAACGGGGGGGTACAATGAGCAGTTCTTC	CAISESRTGGYNEQFF
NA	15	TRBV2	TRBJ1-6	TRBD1	TGTGCCAGCAGGACAGGGTCGTGGGCTAATTCACCCCTCCACTTT	CASRTGSWANSPLHF
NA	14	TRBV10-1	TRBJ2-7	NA	TGCGCCAGCAGTGAAAATCGGGACACATACGAGCAGTACTTC	CASSENRDTYEQYF
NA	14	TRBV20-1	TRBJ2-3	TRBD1	TGCACCGCAGGGGGGACAGGAAGCAGAGATACGCAGTATTTT	CTAGGTGSRDTQYF
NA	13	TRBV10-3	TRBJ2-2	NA	TGTGCCATCGGCCAGGGAGGCACCGGGGAGCTGTTTTTT	CAIGQGGTGELFF
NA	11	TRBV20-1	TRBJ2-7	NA	TGCAGTGCCAAGGACCGTTACGAGCAGTACTTC	CSAKDRYEQYF
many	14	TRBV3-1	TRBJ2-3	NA	TGTGCCAGCAGCTATGACAGTAGCACAGATACGCAGTATTTT	CASSYDSSTDTQYF
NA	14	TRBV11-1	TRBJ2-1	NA	TGTGCCAGCAGCTTTGGGGGACATTACAATGAGCAGTTCTTC	CASSFGGHYNEQFF
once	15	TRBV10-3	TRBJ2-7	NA	TGTGCCATCAGTGACTCCGGGACGGCCTCCTACGAGCAGTACTTC	CAISDSGTASYEQYF
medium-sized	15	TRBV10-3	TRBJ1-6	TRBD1	TGTGCCATCAGTGTAAGACAGGGGGATAATTCACCCCTCCACTTT	CAISVRQGDNSPLHF
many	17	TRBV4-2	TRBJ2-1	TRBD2	TGTGCCAGCAGCCAAGATGGGACTAGCGGGGTTTACAATGAGCAGTTCTTC	CASSQDGTSGVYNEQFF
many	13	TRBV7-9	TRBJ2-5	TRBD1	TGTGCCAGCAGCCCGACAGGGTGGGAGACCCAGTACTTC	CASSPTGWETQYF
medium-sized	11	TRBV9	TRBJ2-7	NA	TGTGCCAGCAGCGCGGGCTACGAGCAGTACTTC	CASSAGYEQYF
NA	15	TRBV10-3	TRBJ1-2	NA	TGTGCCATCAGTGAGTCGGTGGCAGGGCCTTATGGCTACACCTTC	CAISESVAGPYGYTF
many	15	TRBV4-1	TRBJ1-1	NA	TGCGCCAGCAGCCAAGTAGCAGGGGAGGACACTGAAGCTTTCTTT	CASSQVAGEDTEAFF
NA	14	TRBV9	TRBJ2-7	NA	TGTGCCAGCAGTGAAGGCACAGACGCCTACGAGCAGTACTTC	CASSEGTDAYEQYF
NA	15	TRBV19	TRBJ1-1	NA	TGTGCCAGTAGTATGGGGGGAGTTATGAACACTGAAGCTTTCTTT	CASSMGGVMNTEAFF
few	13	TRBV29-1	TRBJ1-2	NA	TGCAGCGTCGGAGGAGACAGACACCATGGCTACACCTTC	CSVGGDRHHGYTF
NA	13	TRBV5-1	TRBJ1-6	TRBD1	TGTGCCAGCAGCTTAGGGGGCAGATCACCCCTCCACTTT	CASSLGGRSPLHF
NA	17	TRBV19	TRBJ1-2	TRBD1	TGTGCCAGTAGTATTGGTGGGACAGCCTCTACTAACTATGGCTACACCTTC	CASSIGGTASTNYGYTF
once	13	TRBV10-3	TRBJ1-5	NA	TGTGCCATCAGCCAGGGGTTGGATCAGCCCCAGCATTTT	CAISQGLDQPQHF
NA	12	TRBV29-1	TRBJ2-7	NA	TGCAGCGTCGGACAGAATACCTACGAGCAGTACTTC	CSVGQNTYEQYF
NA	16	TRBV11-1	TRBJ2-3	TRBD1	TGTGCCAGCAGCTTAACGGGGACAGGTCGAGCAGATACGCAGTATTTT	CASSLTGTGRADTQYF
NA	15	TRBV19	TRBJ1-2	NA	TGTGCCAGTAGTAGCTGGACAGAATATAACTATGGCTACACCTTC	CASSSWTEYNYGYTF
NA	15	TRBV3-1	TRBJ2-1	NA	TGTGCCAGCAGCGGACGACTAGGAGGGGATGATGAGCAGTTCTTC	CASSGRLGGDDEQFF
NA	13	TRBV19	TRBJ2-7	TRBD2	TGTGCCAGTAGTATCGGCGGGAGGGACGAGCAGTACTTC	CASSIGGRDEQYF
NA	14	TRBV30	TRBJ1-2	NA	TGTGCCTGGAGTATCGCGGGCAGACCCCTAGGCTACACCTTC	CAWSIAGRPLGYTF
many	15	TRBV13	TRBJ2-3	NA	TGTGCCAGCAGCATACTCCGGGACAGCACAGATACGCAGTATTTT	CASSILRDSTDTQYF
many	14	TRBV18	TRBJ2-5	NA	TGTGCCAGCTCACCACCGTCGTTCCAAGAGACCCAGTACTTC	CASSPPSFQETQYF
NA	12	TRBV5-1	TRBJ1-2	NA	TGCGCCAGCAGCTCCCGGGCGGGAGGCTACACCTTC	CASSSRAGGYTF
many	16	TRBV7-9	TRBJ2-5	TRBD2	TGTGCCAGCAGCCTTTTACTAGCGACCTCCGAAGAGACCCAGTACTTC	CASSLLLATSEETQYF
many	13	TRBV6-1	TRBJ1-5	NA	TGTGCCAGCAGTGAAGACAACAATCAGCCCCAGCATTTT	CASSEDNNQPQHF
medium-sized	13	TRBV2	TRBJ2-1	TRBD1	TGTGCCAGCTTAGACAGGGGGAGGAATGAGCAGTTCTTC	CASLDRGRNEQFF
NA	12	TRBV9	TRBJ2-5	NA	TGTGCCAGCAGCTCCAGGGGAGAGACCCAGTACTTC	CASSSRGETQYF
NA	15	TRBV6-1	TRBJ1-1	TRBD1	TGTGCCAGCGAATTCACAGCAGGGGGAGACACTGAAGCTTTCTTT	CASEFTAGGDTEAFF
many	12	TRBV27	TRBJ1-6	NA	TGTGCCAGCAATACGGGTAATTCACCCCTCCACTTT	CASNTGNSPLHF
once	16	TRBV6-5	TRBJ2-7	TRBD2	TGTGCCAGCAGTTATCCCCCTAGCGGGAGCTCCTACGAGCAGTACTTC	CASSYPPSGSSYEQYF
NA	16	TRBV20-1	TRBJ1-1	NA	TGCAGTGCTAGAGATGGGACAAGGGGACCGAACACTGAAGCTTTCTTT	CSARDGTRGPNTEAFF
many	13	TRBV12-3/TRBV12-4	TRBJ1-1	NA	TGTGCCAGCAGTTTAAGCCTTGTGGCTGAAGCTTTCTTT	CASSLSLVAEAFF
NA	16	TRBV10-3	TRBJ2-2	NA	TGTGCCATCAGTGACGGGATACAGGGAAACACCGGGGAGCTGTTTTTT	CAISDGIQGNTGELFF
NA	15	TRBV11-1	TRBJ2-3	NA	TGTGCCAGCACCCGGTGGGCTTCTAGCACAGATACGCAGTATTTT	CASTRWASSTDTQYF
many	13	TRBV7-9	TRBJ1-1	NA	TGTGCCAGCCGGGCAGGGGATGACACTGAAGCTTTCTTT	CASRAGDDTEAFF
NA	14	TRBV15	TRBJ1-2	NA	TGTGCCACCAGCAGTAGGCAGGGAGGCTATGGCTACACCTTC	CATSSRQGGYGYTF
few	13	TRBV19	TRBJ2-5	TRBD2	TGTGCCAGTAGTATCGCGGGGGAAGAGACCCAGTACTTC	CASSIAGEETQYF
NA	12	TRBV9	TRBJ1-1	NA	TGTGCCAGCAGCGTAGTGTCAGATGAAGCTTTCTTT	CASSVVSDEAFF
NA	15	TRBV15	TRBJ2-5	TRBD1	TGTGCCACCAGCAGAACCCGGAGCAGGGGGGAGACCCAGTACTTC	CATSRTRSRGETQYF
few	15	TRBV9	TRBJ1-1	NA	TGTGCCAGCAGCGTAGTCACCAGCCCGAACACTGAAGCTTTCTTT	CASSVVTSPNTEAFF
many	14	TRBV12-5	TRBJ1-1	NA	TGTGCTAGTGCCCGGAATGGCCTGAACACTGAAGCTTTCTTT	CASARNGLNTEAFF
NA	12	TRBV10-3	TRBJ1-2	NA	TGTGCCATCAGTGAGTCGACGTATGGCTACACCTTC	CAISESTYGYTF
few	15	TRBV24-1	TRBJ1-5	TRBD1	TGTGCCACCAGTGATTCTGGACAGGGAAGTCAGCCCCAGCATTTT	CATSDSGQGSQPQHF
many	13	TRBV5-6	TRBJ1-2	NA	TGTGCCAGCAGCATTCAACAGGGAGGTGGCTACACCTTC	CASSIQQGGGYTF
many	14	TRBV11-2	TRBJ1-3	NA	TGTGCCAGCAGCCCCTACCATACTGGAAACACCATATATTTT	CASSPYHTGNTIYF
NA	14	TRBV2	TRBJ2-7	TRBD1	TGTGCCAGCAGTGCGGGACAGGGGGCGAACGAGCAGTACTTC	CASSAGQGANEQYF